The clone carrying this T cell receptor (beta chain) has ten or more counts. Its antigen is unidentified. Samples each yielded at least 6 micrograms of total RNA. The authors ran a second PCR of roughly 6 to 11 cycles using a sample-barcoded 5' primer and a J-beta primer mix. TCRdb re-called the 5' RACE reads through MiXCR, storing one row per CDR3 protein. In the table there are 650,000 or so distinct CDR3 sequences, 52% of which are singletons. This sample is part of a study of blood T cells in healthy people across ages. From germline, CDR1 is DFQATT and CDR2 SNEGSKA (reference sequence). This CDR3 is 14 amino acids long. After removal of 2 bases from V and 9 bases from J, the junction contained 6 bases not matched to a gene. Study-wide findings and caveats: In long-lived donors, naive CD4+ cell counts and diversity exceeded those of aged donors.

The source material was blood. The clonotype was recovered from a woman of 80 years or more in good health. The chain links TRBV20-1 to TRBJ2-1; TRBD2 aligns across 11 bases. CDR3 nucleotide sequence: TGCAGTGCTAGACATAGCGGGGGGGTGGGTGAGCAGTTCTTC. Translated, it gives CSARHSGGVGEQFF.